This TCR beta chain was recorded in a study of blood T cell repertoires in COVID-19. Study as a whole: There were acute and convalescent COVID-19 samples, and they came from the United States, Italy and Spain. T cells, B-cell-depleted T cells, or PBMCs supplied cDNA or gDNA.

The V gene's germline CDR1 is SGDLS and CDR2 YYNGEE. The CDR3 is 15 amino acids. The V end was cut by 4 bases, the J end by 4 bases, with 17 bases between. Authors' analysis steps: From reference gene primer amplification, estimates of nucleated cell counts were derived. Libraries were prepared by immunoSEQ multiplex PCR; TCRdb keeps only in-frame clonotypes and omits some of them. V and J calls and clone size are those listed in that table; D and trimming were worked out from the DNA. The sample has over 45,000 clones, roughly 80% seen once. This chain links TRBV9 with TRBJ1-1, with TRBD1 as a possible D gene (5 bases). Source material: peripheral blood. This TCR came from a human donor in a cohort sampled during active or convalescent COVID-19. CDR3 protein: CASSPFGGEGTEAFF. DNA of the CDR3: TGTGCCAGCAGCCCTTTCGGGGGGGAGGGCACTGAAGCTTTCTTT.